This T cell receptor beta chain emerged from a study of T cell responses to AZD1222 COVID-19 vaccine. Study-wide findings and caveats: It should be noted that donors were predominantly white British and more often female, and clonal diversity was possibly underestimated. Spike-specific TCR depth and breadth grew after two AZD1222 doses. Distributed over spike, vaccine-associated CD4 TCRs predominated at 160-218 and 743-854.

Repertoires were generated with immunoSEQ multiplex PCR, while TCRdb's copy carries only in-frame clones and drops some. The sample lists 100,000 to 150,000 clones, about 85% seen once, with 1.4% to 1.5% in the top ten. Germline CDR1 LGHNA, CDR2 YNFKEQ. The junction had 7 bases not matched to a gene; V was cut back by 4 bases and J by 2 bases. There are 15 residues in the CDR3. This clone has a single count. Its antigen is not known. This TCR was recovered from an adult in good health. Material: peripheral blood, obtained on day 0 of AZD1222 vaccination. The V call is TRBV4-2, the J call TRBJ2-7, with 8 bases that match TRBD1. The chain's CDR3 is CASSPGQGAAYEQYF. CDR3 nucleotides: TGTGCCAGCAGCCCGGGGCAGGGGGCGGCCTACGAGCAGTACTTC.